This T cell receptor beta chain emerged from a study of blood T cell repertoires in COVID-19 (dated by TCRdb to between 2020 and 2021). About the study as a whole: The collaborator samples originated in the United States, Italy and Spain and spanned the acute and convalescent phases of COVID-19. The samples were drawn from two sources: the first 160 participants of the ongoing ImmuneRACE study, and 1,000 to 1,500 subjects contributed by 6 global collaborators. A de-identified subject ID, COVID-19 status, age in years and sex were almost always included in the sample metadata. Where available, HLA class I and class II types were obtained from metadata supplied by the sample provider rather than from assay-based typing. The repertoires were made available in a free public database intended to serve as a resource for research on the immune response to SARS-CoV-2. The material from the prospective study consisted of cDNA or gDNA derived from T cells, B-cell-depleted T cells, or PBMCs. Deeply sampled blood TCRbeta repertoires from subjects exposed to, actively infected with, or recovered from COVID-19 were included in the dataset.

Another Seattle source contributed samples from volunteer blood donors who had recovered from COVID-19. Each collaborating institution followed its own protocols to collect whole blood in K2EDTA tubes. For TCRbeta analysis, collaborators shipped samples as frozen whole blood, isolated PBMCs, or DNA extracted from either of those sample types. The cysteine opens and the phenylalanine closes a CDR3 of 15 amino acids. Just CDR3 DNA is preserved here, 45 bases in frame from base 1. The germline V gene (reference sequence) sets CDR1 to SGHNT and CDR2 to YYREEE. The junction shows trimming of 4 bases on V and 5 bases on J, plus 18 bases between the germline ends. The investigation overall reported the following: The amount of clinical and demographic metadata varied by source and participant and was provided uncurated.

TCRbeta CDR3 regions were amplified from genomic DNA by means of the immunoSEQ Assay, a bias-controlled multiplex PCR. On the study's bioinformatics: The number of nucleated cells in each sample was estimated from the amplification of reference gene primers within the assay. Sequence reads were collapsed and filtered to measure the absolute abundance of every unique TCRbeta CDR3 rearrangement. Productive Simpson clonality was computed per sample as the square root of Simpson's diversity index over productive rearrangements. Imported from immuneACCESS, the table was reduced by TCRdb to in-frame sequences with V and J called. These copies leave out some clones; in studies compared against another copy, an unresolved V gene accounts for under half, and the cause of the remainder is not known. Clonal size and the V and J genes are those of that table, whereas D and trimming came from the DNA. Within this sample are about 140,000 clones, with about 80% of them counted one time only. Around 3.4% of the sample lies in the top ten.

This clone was found a few times. Its antigen is currently not known. No much larger clone is present one base from it, and per-base qualities are unavailable. This receptor chain uses TRBV5-4 and TRBJ1-2; the D gene is perhaps TRBD1, on 6 matching bases. The source of this sequence is a man between 65 and 85 years old who had recovered from COVID-19. Sequenced material: peripheral blood. The CDR3 sequence is CASSPETGVGYGYTF. DNA sequence: TGTGCCAGCAGCCCGGAGACAGGTGTAGGGTATGGCTACACCTTC.